These T cell receptor beta chains were read from a single sample in a study of early stage breast cancer tumors. This table comes from immunoSEQ multiplex PCR, and its TCRdb copy is limited to in-frame clones, with some not included. Here the sample spans 12,000 to 15,000 clones, roughly 84% being singletons. The sample consisted of normal breast tissue next to the tumor. These receptors were obtained from a person aged 25-39 years with breast cancer. CDR3s include the opening cysteine and the closing phenylalanine or tryptophan. Fields, in order: J gene, clone size, D gene, V gene, CDR3 protein, CDR3 DNA. The D gene is left open where the match is weak. Size is omitted from some rows. Given values are once, few, many or a class for expanded clones.

j_gene: TRBJ2-5
abundance: .
d_gene: .
v_gene: TRBV4-3
CDR3aa: CASSQDTGAGDQYF
CDR3nt: TGCGCCAGCAGCCAAGATACGGGAGCGGGTGACCAGTACTTC

j_gene: TRBJ2-7
abundance: .
d_gene: TRBD1
v_gene: TRBV4-3
CDR3aa: CASSPTGDRLGEQYF
CDR3nt: TGCGCCAGCAGCCCGACAGGGGATCGTTTGGGCGAGCAGTACTTC

j_gene: TRBJ2-1
abundance: .
d_gene: .
v_gene: TRBV7-9
CDR3aa: CASSLSSGSGYEQFF
CDR3nt: TGTGCCAGCAGCCTTAGTTCCGGGAGTGGCTATGAGCAGTTCTTC

j_gene: TRBJ2-5
abundance: once
d_gene: TRBD2
v_gene: TRBV5-1
CDR3aa: CASSKLAGGEETQYF
CDR3nt: TGCGCCAGCAGCAAACTAGCGGGAGGTGAGGAGACCCAGTACTTC

j_gene: TRBJ2-2
abundance: .
d_gene: .
v_gene: TRBV5-4
CDR3aa: CASSLVQGGAGELFF
CDR3nt: TGTGCCAGCAGCTTGGTACAGGGTGGGGCCGGGGAGCTGTTTTTT

j_gene: TRBJ2-5
abundance: .
d_gene: TRBD1
v_gene: TRBV2
CDR3aa: CASSEKWAGQGAETQYF
CDR3nt: TGTGCCAGCAGTGAAAAGTGGGCAGGACAGGGTGCAGAGACCCAGTACTTC

j_gene: TRBJ2-3
abundance: .
d_gene: .
v_gene: TRBV4-3
CDR3aa: CASSREIPDTQYF
CDR3nt: TGCGCCAGCAGCCGAGAAATCCCAGATACGCAGTATTTT

j_gene: TRBJ2-3
abundance: .
d_gene: .
v_gene: TRBV5-1
CDR3aa: CASSYWNAGPTDTQYF
CDR3nt: TGCGCCAGCAGCTATTGGAACGCAGGGCCCACAGATACGCAGTATTTT

j_gene: TRBJ2-1
abundance: .
d_gene: TRBD1
v_gene: TRBV6-5
CDR3aa: CASSPGQYNEQFF
CDR3nt: TGTGCCAGCAGCCCGGGACAGTACAATGAGCAGTTCTTC

j_gene: TRBJ1-4
abundance: .
d_gene: .
v_gene: TRBV19
CDR3aa: CASSRLRVVEEKLFF
CDR3nt: TGTGCCAGTAGTCGGCTACGGGTTGTCGAGGAAAAACTGTTTTTT

j_gene: TRBJ2-1
abundance: .
d_gene: .
v_gene: TRBV19
CDR3aa: CASSISDYNEQFF
CDR3nt: TGTGCCAGTAGTATATCAGATTACAATGAGCAGTTCTTC

j_gene: TRBJ2-7
abundance: .
d_gene: .
v_gene: TRBV11-2
CDR3aa: CASSLGTYEQYF
CDR3nt: TGTGCCAGCAGCTTAGGAACCTACGAGCAGTACTTC

j_gene: TRBJ2-1
abundance: .
d_gene: .
v_gene: TRBV30
CDR3aa: CAWSRLADNEQFF
CDR3nt: TGTGCCTGGAGTCGACTTGCAGACAATGAGCAGTTCTTC

j_gene: TRBJ2-7
abundance: .
d_gene: TRBD2
v_gene: TRBV7-2
CDR3aa: CASSSSGTAYEQYF
CDR3nt: TGTGCCAGCAGCTCTAGCGGGACAGCCTACGAGCAGTACTTC

j_gene: TRBJ1-5
abundance: .
d_gene: .
v_gene: TRBV27
CDR3aa: CASSLYSGGTGEYSNQPQHF
CDR3nt: TGTGCCAGCAGTTTATATTCGGGGGGGACTGGGGAGTATAGCAATCAGCCCCAGCATTTT

j_gene: TRBJ2-4
abundance: .
d_gene: .
v_gene: TRBV4-3
CDR3aa: CASSQQWGEKPRLAKNIQYF
CDR3nt: TGCGCCAGCAGCCAACAATGGGGGGAGAAACCAAGACTAGCCAAAAACATTCAGTACTTC

j_gene: TRBJ2-7
abundance: .
d_gene: TRBD1
v_gene: TRBV6-6
CDR3aa: CATHLTGGGEQYF
CDR3nt: TGTGCCACCCACCTGACAGGGGGCGGCGAGCAGTACTTC

j_gene: TRBJ1-2
abundance: .
d_gene: .
v_gene: TRBV6-1
CDR3aa: CASRVPTGYGYTF
CDR3nt: TGTGCCAGCAGGGTTCCTACAGGGTATGGCTACACCTTC

j_gene: TRBJ2-3
abundance: .
d_gene: TRBD2
v_gene: TRBV28
CDR3aa: CASSSPAPGLARRDTQYF
CDR3nt: TGTGCCAGCAGTTCCCCAGCCCCCGGACTAGCGAGGAGGGATACGCAGTATTTT

j_gene: TRBJ1-2
abundance: once
d_gene: TRBD1
v_gene: TRBV7-2
CDR3aa: CASSFKTGEGGVYGYTF
CDR3nt: TGTGCCAGCAGCTTTAAGACAGGGGAGGGTGGGGTCTATGGCTACACCTTC

j_gene: TRBJ2-7
abundance: once
d_gene: TRBD2
v_gene: TRBV4-3
CDR3aa: CASSSTSGASYEQYF
CDR3nt: TGCGCCAGCAGCTCCACTAGCGGGGCGTCCTACGAGCAGTACTTC

j_gene: TRBJ2-7
abundance: once
d_gene: .
v_gene: TRBV4-2
CDR3aa: CASSQDLRDSAYEQYF
CDR3nt: TGTGCCAGCAGCCAAGACCTTAGGGACTCAGCCTACGAGCAGTACTTC

j_gene: TRBJ2-3
abundance: .
d_gene: TRBD2
v_gene: TRBV11-3
CDR3aa: CASSPGTSGRAADTQYF
CDR3nt: TGTGCCAGCAGCCCGGGGACTAGCGGGAGGGCCGCAGATACGCAGTATTTT

j_gene: TRBJ2-1
abundance: .
d_gene: TRBD1
v_gene: TRBV7-9
CDR3aa: CASSLDRGSSYNEQFF
CDR3nt: TGTGCCAGCAGCTTGGACAGGGGGAGCTCCTACAATGAGCAGTTCTTC

j_gene: TRBJ2-7
abundance: .
d_gene: TRBD1
v_gene: TRBV7-3
CDR3aa: CASSLGGTGTYEQYF
CDR3nt: TGTGCCAGCAGCTTAGGTGGGACAGGCACCTACGAGCAGTACTTC

j_gene: TRBJ1-5
abundance: .
d_gene: TRBD1
v_gene: TRBV6-1
CDR3aa: CASSDLDRGTWYWQPQHF
CDR3nt: TGTGCCAGCAGTGATCTTGACAGGGGAACCTGGTATTGGCAGCCCCAGCATTTT

j_gene: TRBJ1-5
abundance: few
d_gene: .
v_gene: TRBV4-1
CDR3aa: CASSRQQGNGDQPQHF
CDR3nt: TGCGCCAGCAGCCGGCAACAGGGTAACGGGGATCAGCCCCAGCATTTT

j_gene: TRBJ2-5
abundance: .
d_gene: .
v_gene: TRBV4-1
CDR3aa: CASSQDRGLASQETQYF
CDR3nt: TGCGCCAGCAGCCAGGATCGGGGGCTAGCGAGCCAAGAGACCCAGTACTTC

j_gene: TRBJ1-1
abundance: .
d_gene: .
v_gene: TRBV7-5
CDR3aa: CVRSRTAGMKTEAFF
CDR3nt: TGTGTCAGAAGCCGAACGGCAGGGATGAAGACTGAAGCTTTCTTT

j_gene: TRBJ2-1
abundance: .
d_gene: .
v_gene: TRBV6-6
CDR3aa: CASSYSTIYNEQFF
CDR3nt: TGTGCCAGCAGTTACTCGACTATCTACAATGAGCAGTTCTTC

j_gene: TRBJ2-1
abundance: few
d_gene: TRBD2
v_gene: TRBV29-1
CDR3aa: CSVVALAVNNEQFF
CDR3nt: TGCAGCGTTGTAGCACTAGCGGTAAACAATGAGCAGTTCTTC

j_gene: TRBJ2-1
abundance: .
d_gene: TRBD2
v_gene: TRBV7-7
CDR3aa: CASSPTSGRGTIEQFF
CDR3nt: TGTGCTAGCAGCCCCACTAGCGGGAGAGGGACAATTGAGCAGTTCTTC

j_gene: TRBJ1-1
abundance: .
d_gene: .
v_gene: TRBV11-3
CDR3aa: CASSLSVGGRGTEAFF
CDR3nt: TGTGCCAGCAGCTTATCGGTCGGCGGACGTGGGACTGAAGCTTTCTTT

j_gene: TRBJ2-3
abundance: .
d_gene: TRBD2
v_gene: TRBV5-1
CDR3aa: CASSLFSGRIADTQYF
CDR3nt: TGCGCCAGCAGCTTGTTTAGCGGGAGGATCGCAGATACGCAGTATTTT

j_gene: TRBJ2-1
abundance: .
d_gene: .
v_gene: TRBV9
CDR3aa: CASSVGGTEQFF
CDR3nt: TGTGCCAGCAGCGTAGGGGGGACTGAGCAGTTCTTC

j_gene: TRBJ1-3
abundance: once
d_gene: .
v_gene: TRBV4-1
CDR3aa: CASSQDTVSFESTIYF
CDR3nt: TGCGCCAGCAGCCAAGACACCGTCAGTTTCGAATCCACCATATATTTT

j_gene: TRBJ1-4
abundance: .
d_gene: .
v_gene: TRBV11-2
CDR3aa: CASRPREYDEKLFF
CDR3nt: TGTGCCAGCAGGCCCAGGGAGTATGACGAAAAACTGTTTTTT

j_gene: TRBJ2-1
abundance: .
d_gene: TRBD2
v_gene: TRBV19
CDR3aa: CASSSGLAGVNEQFF
CDR3nt: TGTGCCAGTAGTAGCGGACTAGCGGGAGTAAATGAGCAGTTCTTC

j_gene: TRBJ2-3
abundance: .
d_gene: .
v_gene: TRBV7-8
CDR3aa: CASSLSSGTDTQYF
CDR3nt: TGTGCCAGCAGCCTGTCTAGCGGCACAGATACGCAGTATTTT

j_gene: TRBJ2-1
abundance: .
d_gene: TRBD2
v_gene: TRBV11-2
CDR3aa: CASSFRSASLAGAGEQFF
CDR3nt: TGTGCCAGCAGCTTTAGGTCAGCGTCTCTAGCGGGAGCCGGAGAGCAGTTCTTC

j_gene: TRBJ1-1
abundance: .
d_gene: .
v_gene: TRBV2
CDR3aa: CASSEQGHTEAFF
CDR3nt: TGTGCCAGCAGTGAGCAGGGTCACACTGAAGCTTTCTTT

j_gene: TRBJ2-3
abundance: .
d_gene: TRBD1
v_gene: TRBV18
CDR3aa: CASSLQVSRGSDTQYF
CDR3nt: TGTGCCAGCTCACTGCAGGTCTCCAGGGGGAGTGATACGCAGTATTTT

j_gene: TRBJ2-1
abundance: few
d_gene: .
v_gene: TRBV27
CDR3aa: CASSSRDISFDEQFF
CDR3nt: TGTGCCAGCAGTTCCCGGGACATTTCGTTCGATGAGCAGTTCTTC

j_gene: TRBJ2-5
abundance: .
d_gene: TRBD2
v_gene: TRBV10-1
CDR3aa: CASSASGYQETQYF
CDR3nt: TGCGCCAGCAGTGCTAGCGGTTACCAAGAGACCCAGTACTTC

j_gene: TRBJ1-5
abundance: .
d_gene: .
v_gene: TRBV10-2
CDR3aa: CASSEGIGNQPQHF
CDR3nt: TGCGCCAGCAGTGAGGGGATCGGCAATCAGCCCCAGCATTTT

j_gene: TRBJ1-4
abundance: .
d_gene: .
v_gene: TRBV4-3
CDR3aa: CASSQGAGENEKLFF
CDR3nt: TGCGCCAGCAGCCAAGGGGCAGGCGAAAATGAAAAACTGTTTTTT

j_gene: TRBJ2-7
abundance: few
d_gene: TRBD1
v_gene: TRBV29-1
CDR3aa: CSVGSVTGSVEQYF
CDR3nt: TGCAGCGTTGGATCGGTGACAGGGAGCGTTGAGCAGTACTTC

j_gene: TRBJ1-1
abundance: few
d_gene: .
v_gene: TRBV15
CDR3aa: CATSTGRGTEAFF
CDR3nt: TGTGCCACCAGCACGGGCCGTGGGACTGAAGCTTTCTTT

j_gene: TRBJ2-6
abundance: .
d_gene: .
v_gene: TRBV7-9
CDR3aa: CASSTGISGANVLTF
CDR3nt: TGTGCCAGCAGCACCGGGATCTCTGGGGCCAACGTCCTGACTTTC

j_gene: TRBJ2-1
abundance: .
d_gene: .
v_gene: TRBV5-4
CDR3aa: CASSFFNEQFF
CDR3nt: TGTGCCAGCAGCTTCTTCAATGAGCAGTTCTTC

j_gene: TRBJ2-2
abundance: .
d_gene: .
v_gene: TRBV27
CDR3aa: CASSLYRPWGGELFF
CDR3nt: TGTGCCAGCAGTTTATATCGGCCCTGGGGAGGGGAGCTGTTTTTT

j_gene: TRBJ2-1
abundance: .
d_gene: .
v_gene: TRBV5-4
CDR3aa: CASSPAPLNEQFF
CDR3nt: TGTGCCAGCAGCCCCGCCCCACTCAATGAGCAGTTCTTC